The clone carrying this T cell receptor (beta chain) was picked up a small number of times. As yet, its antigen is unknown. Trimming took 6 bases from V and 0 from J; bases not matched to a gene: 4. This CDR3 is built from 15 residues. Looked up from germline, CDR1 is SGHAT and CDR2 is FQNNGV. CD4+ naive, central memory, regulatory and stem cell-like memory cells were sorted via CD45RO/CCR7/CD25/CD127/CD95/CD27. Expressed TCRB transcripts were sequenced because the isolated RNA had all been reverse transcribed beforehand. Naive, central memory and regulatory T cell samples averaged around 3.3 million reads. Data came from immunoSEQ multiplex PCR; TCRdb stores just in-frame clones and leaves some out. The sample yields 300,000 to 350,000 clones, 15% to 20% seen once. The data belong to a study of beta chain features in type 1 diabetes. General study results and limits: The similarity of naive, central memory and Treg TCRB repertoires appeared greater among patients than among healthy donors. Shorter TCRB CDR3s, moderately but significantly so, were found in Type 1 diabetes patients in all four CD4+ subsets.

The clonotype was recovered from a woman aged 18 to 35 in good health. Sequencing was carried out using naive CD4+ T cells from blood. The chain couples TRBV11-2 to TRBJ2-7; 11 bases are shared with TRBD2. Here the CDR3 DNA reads TGTGCCAGCAGACTTAGCGGGAGGGCCTCCTACGAGCAGTACTTC. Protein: CASRLSGRASYEQYF.